Listed below are T cell receptor beta chains from one sample, sequenced in a study of early T cells in non-severe SARS-CoV-2 infection. TCRdb used MiXCR to reprocess the 5' RACE reads, holding one entry per CDR3 protein. The repertoire holds approximately 67,000 distinct CDR3 sequences, 11% seen once, with about 4.1% in the top ten. The sample was whole blood. The receptors originated from an adult who was a healthcare worker with PCR-confirmed SARS-CoV-2 infection or an uninfected control (not recorded which). The conserved cysteine and the conserved F or W are not part of the CDR3 here. D genes are given only for firm matches.

j_call v_call d_call cdr3_aa
TRBJ1-2 TRBV7-2 TRBD1 ASSPGQGFNYGYT
TRBJ2-1 TRBV5-1 TRBD1 ASSFIRDRGYNEQF
TRBJ2-2 TRBV4-1 - ASSQDPGELF
TRBJ1-6 TRBV18 TRBD1 ASSPRDRRNSPLH
TRBJ2-1 TRBV29-1 - SVEGDYNEQF
TRBJ1-2 TRBV2 - ASSVAAGLGGYT
TRBJ2-5 TRBV18 TRBD1 ASSPQGVQETQY
TRBJ2-7 TRBV7-6 TRBD1 ASSRLGQGPYEQY
TRBJ2-7 TRBV2 TRBD1 ASSSTGYEQY
TRBJ1-2 TRBV3-1 - ASSLRDARDGYT
TRBJ1-3 TRBV29-1 - SVDTGTGNTIY
TRBJ2-1 TRBV12-3/TRBV12-4 - ASRKLGPNEQF
TRBJ2-7 TRBV27 - ASRPGSWAYEQY
TRBJ2-2 TRBV29-1 - SVLPDTGELF
TRBJ2-7 TRBV5-1 - ASSSQGAYEQY
TRBJ2-2 TRBV19 - ASSTGPNTGELF
TRBJ2-1 TRBV9 TRBD2 ASSVGLADNEQF
TRBJ2-3 TRBV5-1 TRBD2 ASSSGLVTDTQY
TRBJ1-2 TRBV12-3/TRBV12-4 TRBD1 ASSFRTGGGYT
TRBJ1-4 TRBV7-9 - ASSLAQGTLNEKLF
TRBJ1-3 TRBV6-6 - ASSYSPNTIY
TRBJ2-7 TRBV12-3/TRBV12-4 - ASSFGRRGTYEQY
TRBJ2-7 TRBV6-5 TRBD1 ASSYDRGSYEQY
TRBJ2-1 TRBV14 - ASSQPGRSYNEQF
TRBJ2-2 TRBV2 - ASRLRAGELF
TRBJ2-7 TRBV5-1 - ASSFGTLTYEQY
TRBJ1-5 TRBV7-2 - ASSRTVSNQPQH
TRBJ1-2 TRBV29-1 - SVEGLFYGYT
TRBJ2-7 TRBV6-1 - ASSLTGLTYEQY
TRBJ2-1 TRBV11-2 - ASIPELPGPYNEQF
TRBJ2-5 TRBV11-2 TRBD1 ASSLDGTVQETQY
TRBJ1-2 TRBV6-1 - ASSDAGAHYGYT
TRBJ2-1 TRBV18 - ASSPLTGSPYNEQF
TRBJ2-3 TRBV7-2 - ASSWSLSTDTQY
TRBJ1-3 TRBV30 - AWSARDLSGNTIY
TRBJ2-3 TRBV2 TRBD2 ASSEHRGGADTQY
TRBJ1-1 TRBV11-2 - ASSLRGPPAF
TRBJ2-5 TRBV12-3/TRBV12-4 - ASSFWGGGQEQETQY
TRBJ2-5 TRBV10-1 TRBD2 ASSGLAGEAGAQETQY
TRBJ2-1 TRBV12-5 TRBD2 ASGSGTSAFNEQF
TRBJ2-7 TRBV18 - ASSPRDGSSYEQY
TRBJ2-7 TRBV6-6 - ASRLGSLSYEQY
TRBJ2-7 TRBV5-1 - ASSLENYEQY
TRBJ2-1 TRBV19 - ASSHGGPDEQF
TRBJ2-7 TRBV28 TRBD2 ATYLAGGRYEQY
TRBJ2-7 TRBV29-1 - SVEGGTGSYEQY
TRBJ1-4 TRBV4-1 - ASSRGTPGNEKLF
TRBJ2-2 TRBV29-1 - SVELRVGELF
TRBJ2-3 TRBV10-2 - ASSESRRDSRGTQY
TRBJ1-5 TRBV7-2 TRBD1 ASSDPRQGGLNQPQH
TRBJ2-1 TRBV7-9 - ASSRSGAVNEQF
TRBJ2-5 TRBV7-3 - ASSPWAGRQETQY
TRBJ2-1 TRBV6-5 - ASSYVPSSYNEQF